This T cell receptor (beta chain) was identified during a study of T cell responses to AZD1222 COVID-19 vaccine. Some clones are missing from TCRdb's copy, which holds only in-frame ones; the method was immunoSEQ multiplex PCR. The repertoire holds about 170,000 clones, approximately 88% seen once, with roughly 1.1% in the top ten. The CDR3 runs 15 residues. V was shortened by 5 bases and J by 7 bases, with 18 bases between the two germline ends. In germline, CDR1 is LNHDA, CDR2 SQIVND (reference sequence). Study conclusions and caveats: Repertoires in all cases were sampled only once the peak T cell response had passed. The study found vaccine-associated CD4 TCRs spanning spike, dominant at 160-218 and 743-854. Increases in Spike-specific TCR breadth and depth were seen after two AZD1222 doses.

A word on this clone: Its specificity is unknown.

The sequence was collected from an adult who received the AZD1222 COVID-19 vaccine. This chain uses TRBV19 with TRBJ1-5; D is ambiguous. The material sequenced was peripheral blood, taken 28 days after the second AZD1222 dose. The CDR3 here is CASSPMEGFGQPQHF. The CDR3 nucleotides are TGTGCCAGTAGTCCGATGGAGGGTTTTGGACAGCCCCAGCATTTT.